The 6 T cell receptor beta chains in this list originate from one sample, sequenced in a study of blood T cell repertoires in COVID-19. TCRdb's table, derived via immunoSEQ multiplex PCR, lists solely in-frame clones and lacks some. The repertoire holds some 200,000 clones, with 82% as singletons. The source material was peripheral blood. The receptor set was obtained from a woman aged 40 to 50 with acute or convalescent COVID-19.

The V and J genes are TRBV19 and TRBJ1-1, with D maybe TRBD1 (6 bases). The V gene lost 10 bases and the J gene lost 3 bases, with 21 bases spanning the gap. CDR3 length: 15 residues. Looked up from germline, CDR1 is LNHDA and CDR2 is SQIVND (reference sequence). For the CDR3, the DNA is TGTGCCACTTCGAGGGGAACAGGGATTTACACTGAAGCTTTCTTT. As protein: CATSRGTGIYTEAFF.

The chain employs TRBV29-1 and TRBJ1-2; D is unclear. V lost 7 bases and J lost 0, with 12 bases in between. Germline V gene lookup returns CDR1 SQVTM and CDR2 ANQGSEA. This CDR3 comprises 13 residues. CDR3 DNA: TGCAGCGGAGGGTCTATCACTAACTATGGCTACACCTTC. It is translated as CSGGSITNYGYTF.

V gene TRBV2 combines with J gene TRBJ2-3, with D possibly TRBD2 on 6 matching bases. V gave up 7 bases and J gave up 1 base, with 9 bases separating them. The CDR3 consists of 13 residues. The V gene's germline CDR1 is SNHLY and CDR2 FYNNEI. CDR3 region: CASTSEGTDTQYF. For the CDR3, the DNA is TGTGCCAGCACTAGCGAGGGCACAGATACGCAGTATTTT.

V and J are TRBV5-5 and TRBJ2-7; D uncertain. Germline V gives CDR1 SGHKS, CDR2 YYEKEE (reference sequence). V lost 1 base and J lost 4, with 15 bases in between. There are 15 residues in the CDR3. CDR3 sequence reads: CASSLSEIKSYEQYF. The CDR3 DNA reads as TGTGCCAGCAGCTTGTCCGAGATAAAGTCTTACGAGCAGTACTTC.

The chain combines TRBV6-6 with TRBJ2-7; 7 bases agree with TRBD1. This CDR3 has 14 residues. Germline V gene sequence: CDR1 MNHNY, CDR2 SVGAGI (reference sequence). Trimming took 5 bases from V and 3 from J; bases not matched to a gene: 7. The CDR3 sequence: CASSQTGQSYEQYF. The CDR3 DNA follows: TGTGCCAGCAGTCAGACGGGACAGAGCTACGAGCAGTACTTC.

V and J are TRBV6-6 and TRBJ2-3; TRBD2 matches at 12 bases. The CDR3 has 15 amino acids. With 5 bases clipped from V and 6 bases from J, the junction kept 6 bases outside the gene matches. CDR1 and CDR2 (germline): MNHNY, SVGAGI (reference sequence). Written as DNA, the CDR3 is TGTGCCAGCAGTAAACTAGCGGGAGGCGGCGATACGCAGTATTTT. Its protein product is CASSKLAGGGDTQYF.